The rows below give T cell receptor beta chains drawn from one sample of a study of PD-L1 blockade in urothelial cancer. Sequencing used immunoSEQ multiplex PCR; TCRdb keeps in-frame clones, though not all of them. The sample holds 45,000 to 65,000 clones, over 70% seen once. Here the sequenced sample was PBMCs, taken around atezolizumab (anti-PD-L1) treatment. The receptor set was obtained from a man in his forties with urothelial cancer. Each CDR3 is given with its conserved first and last residue. Not all rows give a size; the values are once, few, many and, for expanded clones, a class.

>TRBV2|14|.
CASTLDRGPGELFF
>TRBV6-5|13|few
CASTKRGTGELFF
>TRBV6-6|13|.
CASSYNGGYEQYF
>TRBV9|14|.
CASTSGRANYGYTF
>TRBV19|15|.
CASTEKRELANTIYF
>TRBV19|16|.
CASSPFGTGSNQPQHF
>TRBV28|14|.
CASSPGTGYQPQHF
>TRBV7-9|16|few
CASSGGGDGTNYGYTF
>TRBV7-9|15|.
CASSLGASTYNEQFF
>TRBV6-6|13|.
CASSWDRNTEAFF
>TRBV19|14|.
CASSIGAAVEKLFF
>TRBV14|14|.
CASRGYSVIYEQYF
>TRBV7-6|15|.
CASSLAPGGGGELFF
>TRBV18|18|once
CASSPKRLLESRVHEQYF
>TRBV28|14|once
CASSRGSLEEKLFF
>TRBV28|18|.
CASSFGGGSGRRGNEQFF
>TRBV5-5|13|once
CASTLGTNTEAFF